This T cell receptor (beta chain) appears in the sequencing data of a study of chemoradiotherapy in HPV16-positive cancers. Study outcomes and limitations: Candidate HPV-specific clones and E7-related TCR motifs grew in tumor during treatment.

Trimming cost V 8 bases and J 2 bases, with 8 bases left between them. Germline loops: CDR1 LNHDA, CDR2 SQIVND (reference sequence). This CDR3 is 12 amino acids long. Using immunoSEQ multiplex PCR, the repertoire was profiled, and TCRdb retains in-frame clones only, with some absent. Of about 16,000 clones listed, around 70% were seen once; the top ten hold 8%. Over chemoradiotherapy, repertoires were sampled more than once. About this clone: Its antigen is not known.

V and J are TRBV19 and TRBJ2-3, with D maybe TRBD1 (6 bases). The sample here was tumor tissue, taken from a patient who underwent chemoradiotherapy. This sequence originates from a human donor with HPV-associated anogenital cancer. The CDR3 nucleotides read TGTGCCAGTGGGGGCTACACAGATACGCAGTATTTT. Translated: CASGGYTDTQYF.